The 17 T cell receptor beta chains below all came from one sample that was sequenced in a study of shared clonotypes between healthy human individuals. Assay used: immunoSEQ multiplex PCR; TCRdb lists only in-frame clones, some missing. Here the sample spans about 2 million clones, approximately 95% being singletons. Specimen: naive CD4+ T cells sorted from blood. The subset is: CD45RA+ positively selected. All receptors come from a man between 18 and 29 years old in good health.

The chain links TRBV30 to TRBJ1-5; TRBD1 is a possible D gene (6 bases). V lost 1 base and J lost 6, with 16 bases in between. This CDR3 is 15 amino acids long. The germline V gene encodes CDR1 GTSNPN and CDR2 SVGIG (reference sequence). CDR3 DNA sequence: TGTGCCTGGAGTGGGCGGGGGCGCGTGGCTCAGCCCCAGCATTTT. Translation: CAWSGRGRVAQPQHF.

The J gene is TRBJ1-1, the V gene TRBV7-9; unclear D gene. Trimming removed 4 bases at V and 2 bases at J, with 20 bases between. The CDR3 spans 17 residues. CDR1 and CDR2 (germline): SEHNR, FQNEAQ (reference sequence). As DNA, the CDR3 is TGTGCCAGCAGCTACCCGACCGGCCGGAAAAATAACACTGAAGCTTTCTTT. Protein product: CASSYPTGRKNNTEAFF.

There are a few counts of this clone. This chain links TRBV12-5 with TRBJ2-5, with 7 bases fitting TRBD1. The J call is doubtful: the DNA matches TRBJ2-7 better. This CDR3 has 14 amino acids. Germline V gives CDR1 LGHNT, CDR2 FRNRAP. The CDR3 spells CASGFGQASYEQYF. Written as DNA, the CDR3 is TGTGCTAGTGGTTTCGGACAGGCCTCCTACGAGCAGTACTTC.

The rearrangement uses TRBV9 and TRBJ2-3, with D unresolved. Germline V lookup: CDR1 SGDLS, CDR2 YYNGEE. V dropped 0 bases and J dropped 3 bases, with 11 bases sitting between them. CDR3 length: 15 residues. Here the CDR3 DNA reads TGTGCCAGCAGCGTAGTCGGAAAGACGACAGATACGCAGTATTTT. Translating gives CASSVVGKTTDTQYF.

The rearrangement joins TRBV28 to TRBJ1-4; D possibly corresponds to TRBD1 (5 bases). Trimming cost V 3 bases and J 6 bases, with 11 bases left between them. This CDR3 contains 14 residues. Germline CDR1 reads MDHEN; CDR2 reads SYDVKM. This CDR3 is CASSFGAFYEKLFF. For the CDR3, the DNA is TGTGCCAGCAGTTTCGGGGCTTTTTATGAAAAACTGTTTTTT.

The gene calls are TRBV4-3 and TRBJ2-7, with 9 bases aligning to TRBD2. With V trimmed by 1 base and J by 2 bases, 6 bases remained unmatched. CDR3 size: 16 residues. Germline values: CDR1 LGHNA, CDR2 YSLEER. The CDR3 protein is CASSQVSGRAPYEQYF. The CDR3 DNA is TGCGCCAGCAGCCAAGTTAGCGGGAGAGCCCCCTACGAGCAGTACTTC.

The V call is TRBV10-3, the J call TRBJ2-1; no firm D call. Per the germline V gene, CDR1 is ENHRY and CDR2 is SYGVKD. The CDR3 has 16 residues. With 3 bases removed from V and 9 bases from J, the gap between germline ends came to 21 bases. The CDR3 sequence: CAISDKNRGPSGEQFF. As DNA, the CDR3 is TGTGCCATCAGTGACAAAAATAGAGGCCCGTCCGGTGAGCAGTTCTTC.

The chain employs TRBV6-6 and TRBJ2-5; TRBD2 matches 7 bases. Trimming removed 2 bases from V and 1 base from J; junction bases left unmatched: 7. The CDR3 is 16 amino acids. Germline CDR1 MNHNY, CDR2 SVGAGI (reference sequence). The CDR3 DNA follows: TGTGCCAGCAGTTACCGGGCTAGCGGAGCCCAAGAGACCCAGTACTTC. Protein: CASSYRASGAQETQYF.

V is TRBV11-2 and J is TRBJ2-2; 8 bases map to TRBD2. The CDR3 spans 16 residues. CDR1 and CDR2 (germline): SGHAT, FQNNGV. V gave up 5 bases and J gave up 4 bases; unmatched junction bases: 9. The CDR3 sequence is CASSRNGRASTGELFF. The CDR3 DNA reads TGTGCCAGCAGCCGTAACGGGAGGGCAAGCACCGGGGAGCTGTTTTTT.

The chain joins TRBV4-3 to TRBJ2-1, with D possibly matching TRBD2 (6 bases). V lost 3 bases and J lost 2, with 11 bases in between. The germline V gene has CDR1 LGHNA and CDR2 YSLEER. CDR3 size: 15 residues. CDR3 protein: CASSQGEATYNEQFF. Here the CDR3 DNA reads TGCGCCAGCAGCCAGGGGGAGGCCACCTACAATGAGCAGTTCTTC.

This clone was seen only a few times. Additional DNA sequences in this sample encode the identical CDR3. The genes are TRBV5-1 and TRBJ2-7; 10 bases fit TRBD1. CDR3 length equals 15 residues. Looked up from germline, CDR1 is SGHRS and CDR2 is YFSETQ. V shed 0 bases, J shed 0 bases, and the junction held 0 bases outside the gene matches. The CDR3 nucleotides are TGCGCCAGCAGCTTGGGGACAGGGGGCTCCTACGAGCAGTACTTC. Translated: CASSLGTGGSYEQYF.

With regard to this clone: Other nucleotide sequences in the sample specify the same CDR3. The rearrangement uses TRBV5-1 and TRBJ2-7, with 8 bases fitting TRBD1. The CDR3 covers 14 residues. The germline V gene has CDR1 SGHRS and CDR2 YFSETQ. Trimming took 2 bases from V and 1 from J; bases not matched to a gene: 2. The CDR3 DNA reads as TGCGCCAGCAGCTTTCGGGACAGGTCCTACGAGCAGTACTTC. Its protein is CASSFRDRSYEQYF.

The V gene is TRBV19, the J gene TRBJ1-5, with TRBD1 identical over 11 bases. Germline CDR1 reads LNHDA; CDR2 reads SQIVND (reference sequence). This CDR3 is 14 amino acids long. V was pared by 8 bases and J by 5 bases, with 5 bases of the junction left unmatched. CDR3 in amino acids: CASAGTGGHQPQHF. As DNA, the CDR3 is TGTGCCAGTGCGGGGACAGGGGGTCATCAGCCCCAGCATTTT.

V gene TRBV19 combines with J gene TRBJ2-3, with TRBD1 as a possible D gene (6 bases). The CDR3 has 11 amino acids. Germline loops: CDR1 LNHDA, CDR2 SQIVND (reference sequence). V was trimmed by 4 bases and J by 10 bases, leaving 9 bases between them. The CDR3 here is CASSTGDSQYF. The CDR3 DNA sequence: TGTGCCAGTAGTACAGGGGATTCGCAGTATTTT.

This clone was seen only once. This chain joins TRBV6-1 and TRBJ2-1, with TRBD2 matching over 13 bases. Per the germline V gene, CDR1 is MNHNS and CDR2 is SASEGT. The J segment lost 0 bases and the V segment lost 4 bases, leaving 9 bases of the junction unmatched. The CDR3 is 19 residues long. CDR3 protein: CASSGTSGSLSSSYNEQFF. CDR3 in DNA: TGTGCCAGCAGTGGGACTAGCGGGAGCCTTTCGAGCTCCTACAATGAGCAGTTCTTC.

J is TRBJ1-2 and V is TRBV5-4, with D perhaps TRBD1 (5 bases). Trimming stripped 4 bases from V and 4 bases from J, with 14 bases between. Germline CDR1 and CDR2: SGHNT and YYREEE (reference sequence). CDR3 length: 14 amino acids. The CDR3 region is CASSTGHLGYGYTF. The CDR3, as DNA: TGTGCCAGCAGCACCGGACATTTAGGCTATGGCTACACCTTC.

This chain links TRBV7-2 with TRBJ2-3; 13 positions match TRBD2. V lost 3 bases and J lost 5; bases outside the gene matches: 5. Germline CDR1 reads SGHTA; CDR2 reads FQGNSA. This CDR3 comprises 16 residues. The CDR3 reads CASSFGLAGVIDTQYF. In nucleotides, the CDR3 is TGTGCCAGCAGCTTTGGACTAGCGGGAGTCATAGATACGCAGTATTTT. Filled out from reference TRBV7-2 and TRBJ2-3, the complete variable domain reads GAGVSQSPSNKVTEKGKDVELRCDPISGHTALYWYRQSLGQGLEFLIYFQGNSAPDKSGLPSDRFSAERTGGSVSTLTIQRTQQEDSAVYLCASSFGLAGVIDTQYFGPGTRLTVL.